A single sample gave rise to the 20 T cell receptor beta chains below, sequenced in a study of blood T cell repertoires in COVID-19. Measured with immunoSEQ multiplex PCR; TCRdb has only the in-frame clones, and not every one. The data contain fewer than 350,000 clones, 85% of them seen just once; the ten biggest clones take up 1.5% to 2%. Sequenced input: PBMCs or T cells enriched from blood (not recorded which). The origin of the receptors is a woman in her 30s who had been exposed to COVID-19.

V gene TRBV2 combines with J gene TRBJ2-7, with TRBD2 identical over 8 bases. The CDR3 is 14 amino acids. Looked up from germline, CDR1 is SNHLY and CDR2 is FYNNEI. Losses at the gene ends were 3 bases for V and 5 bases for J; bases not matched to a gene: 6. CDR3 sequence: CASSEGREAHEQYF. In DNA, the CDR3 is TGTGCCAGCAGTGAGGGGCGGGAGGCCCACGAGCAGTACTTC.

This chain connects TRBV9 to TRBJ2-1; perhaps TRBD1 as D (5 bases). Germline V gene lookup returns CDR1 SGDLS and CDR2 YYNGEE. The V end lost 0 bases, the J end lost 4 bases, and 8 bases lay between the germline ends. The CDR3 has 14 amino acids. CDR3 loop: CASSVEQVYNEQFF. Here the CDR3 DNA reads TGTGCCAGCAGCGTAGAACAGGTTTACAATGAGCAGTTCTTC.

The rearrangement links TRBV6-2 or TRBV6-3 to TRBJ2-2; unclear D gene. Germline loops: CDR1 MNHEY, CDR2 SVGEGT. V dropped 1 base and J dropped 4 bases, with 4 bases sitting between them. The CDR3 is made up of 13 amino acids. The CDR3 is CASSYFVTGELFF. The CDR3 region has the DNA TGTGCCAGCAGTTACTTCGTCACCGGGGAGCTGTTTTTT.

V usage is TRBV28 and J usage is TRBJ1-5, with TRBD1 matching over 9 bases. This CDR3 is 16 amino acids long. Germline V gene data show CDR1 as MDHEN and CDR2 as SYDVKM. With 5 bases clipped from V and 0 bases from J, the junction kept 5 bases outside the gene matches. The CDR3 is CASSPPGQGSNQPQHF. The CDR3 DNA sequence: TGTGCCAGCAGTCCACCGGGACAGGGTAGCAATCAGCCCCAGCATTTT.

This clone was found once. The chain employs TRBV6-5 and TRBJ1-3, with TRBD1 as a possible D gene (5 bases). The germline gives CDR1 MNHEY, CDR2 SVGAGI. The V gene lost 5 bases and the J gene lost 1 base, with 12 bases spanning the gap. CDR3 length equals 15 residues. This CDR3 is CASSLGRVSGNTIYF. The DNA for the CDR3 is TGTGCCAGCAGTCTTGGCAGGGTTTCTGGAAACACCATATATTTT.

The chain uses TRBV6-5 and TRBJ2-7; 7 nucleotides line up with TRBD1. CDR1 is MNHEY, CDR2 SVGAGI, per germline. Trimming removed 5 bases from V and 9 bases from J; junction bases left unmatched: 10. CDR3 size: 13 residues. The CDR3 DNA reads TGTGCCAGCAGTCAGGGGACAGCCGGTGGGCAGTACTTC. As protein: CASSQGTAGGQYF.

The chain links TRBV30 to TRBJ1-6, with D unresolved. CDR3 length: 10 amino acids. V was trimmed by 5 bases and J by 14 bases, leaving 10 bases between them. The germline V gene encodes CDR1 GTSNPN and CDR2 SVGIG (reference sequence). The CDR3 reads CAWGETALHF. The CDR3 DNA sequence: TGTGCCTGGGGCGAAACGGCCCTCCACTTT.

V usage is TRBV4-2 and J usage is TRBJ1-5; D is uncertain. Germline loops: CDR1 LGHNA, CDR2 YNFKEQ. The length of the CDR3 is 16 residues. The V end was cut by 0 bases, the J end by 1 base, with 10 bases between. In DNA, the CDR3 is TGTGCCAGCAGCCAAGAAGCGGGGTTAAGCAATCAGCCCCAGCATTTT. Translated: CASSQEAGLSNQPQHF.

CDR3 in DNA: TGTGCCAGCAGTTTATTGTCTCAGGGGGAAGCTGGCTACACCTTC. This gives the protein CASSLLSQGEAGYTF. The V call is TRBV27, the J call TRBJ1-2; TRBD1 matches 7 bases. The germline CDR1 and CDR2 sequences are MNHEY and SMNVEV (reference sequence). The trim removed 1 base at V and 7 bases at J, leaving 9 bases unmatched. This CDR3 is 15 amino acids long.

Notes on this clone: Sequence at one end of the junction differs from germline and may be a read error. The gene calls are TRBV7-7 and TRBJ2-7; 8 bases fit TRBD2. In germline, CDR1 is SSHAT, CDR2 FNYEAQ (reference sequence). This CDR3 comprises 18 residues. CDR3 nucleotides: TGTGCTAGCAGCTTATTATTTGGGTTGGCGGGAGGTGTCTACGAGCAGTACTTC. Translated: CASSLLFGLAGGVYEQYF. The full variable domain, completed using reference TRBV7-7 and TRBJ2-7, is GAGVSQSPRYKVTKRGQDVTLRCDPISSHATLYWYQQALGQGPEFLTYFNYEAQPDKSGLPSDRFSAERPEGSISTLTIQRTEQRDSAMYRCASSLLFGLAGGVYEQYFGPGTRLTVT.

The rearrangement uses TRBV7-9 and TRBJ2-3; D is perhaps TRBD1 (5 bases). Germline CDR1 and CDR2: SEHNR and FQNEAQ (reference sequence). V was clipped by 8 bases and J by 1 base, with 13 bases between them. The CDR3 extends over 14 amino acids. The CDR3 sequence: CASGQGYGTDTQYF. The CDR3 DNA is TGTGCCAGCGGCCAGGGTTATGGCACAGATACGCAGTATTTT.

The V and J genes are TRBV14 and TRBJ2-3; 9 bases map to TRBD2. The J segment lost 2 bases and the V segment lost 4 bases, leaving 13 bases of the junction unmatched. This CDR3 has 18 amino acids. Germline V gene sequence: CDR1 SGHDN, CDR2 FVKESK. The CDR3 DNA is TGTGCCAGCAGCCTAAGAAGGTCTAGCGGGATTTACACAGATACGCAGTATTTT. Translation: CASSLRRSSGIYTDTQYF.

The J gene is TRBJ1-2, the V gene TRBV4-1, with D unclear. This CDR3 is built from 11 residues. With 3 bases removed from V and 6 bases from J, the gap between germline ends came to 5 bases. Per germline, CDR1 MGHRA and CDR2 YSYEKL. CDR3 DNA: TGCGCCAGCAGCCAGAGGAATGGCTACACCTTC. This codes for CASSQRNGYTF.

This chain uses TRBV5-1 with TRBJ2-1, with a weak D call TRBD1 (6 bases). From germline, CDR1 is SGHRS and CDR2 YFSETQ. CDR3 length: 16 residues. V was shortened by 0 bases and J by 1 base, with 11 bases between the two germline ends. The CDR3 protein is CASSLGPGQSYNEQFF. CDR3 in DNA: TGCGCCAGCAGCTTGGGCCCTGGACAGTCCTACAATGAGCAGTTCTTC.

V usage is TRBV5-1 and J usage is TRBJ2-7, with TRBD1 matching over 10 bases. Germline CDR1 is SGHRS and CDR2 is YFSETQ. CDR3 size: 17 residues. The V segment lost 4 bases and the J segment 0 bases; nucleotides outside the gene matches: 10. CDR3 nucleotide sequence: TGCGCCAGCAGCCTAGGAACGACAGGGGGCTTCTCCTACGAGCAGTACTTC. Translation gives CASSLGTTGGFSYEQYF.

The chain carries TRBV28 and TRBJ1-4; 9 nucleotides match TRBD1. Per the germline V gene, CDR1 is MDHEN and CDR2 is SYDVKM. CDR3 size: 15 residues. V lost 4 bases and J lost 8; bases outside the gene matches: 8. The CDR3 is CASSSRTGVGEKLFF. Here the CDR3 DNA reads TGTGCCAGCAGTTCAAGGACAGGGGTGGGGGAAAAACTGTTTTTT.

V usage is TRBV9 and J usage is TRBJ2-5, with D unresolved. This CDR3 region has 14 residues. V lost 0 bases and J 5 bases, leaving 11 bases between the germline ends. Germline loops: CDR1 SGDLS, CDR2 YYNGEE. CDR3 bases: TGTGCCAGCAGCGTAGGCCACGCCCGGGAGACCCAGTACTTC. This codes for CASSVGHARETQYF.

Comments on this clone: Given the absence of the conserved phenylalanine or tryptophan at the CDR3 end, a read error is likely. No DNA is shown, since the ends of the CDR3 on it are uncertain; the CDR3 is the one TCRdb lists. The CDR3 protein is CASSSTVI. The chain carries TRBV5-1 and TRBJ1-1; the D call of TRBD1 is as the table states it, not checked on the DNA. Including both end residues, the CDR3 is 8 amino acids long. Germline CDR1 and CDR2: SGHRS and YFSETQ.

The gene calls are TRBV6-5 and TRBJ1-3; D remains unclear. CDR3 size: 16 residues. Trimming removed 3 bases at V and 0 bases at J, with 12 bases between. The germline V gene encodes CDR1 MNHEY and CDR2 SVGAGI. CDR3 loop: CASSYSQPNSGNTIYF. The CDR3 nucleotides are TGTGCCAGCAGTTATTCACAGCCGAACTCTGGAAACACCATATATTTT.

CDR3 protein: CASSREDYYEQYF. The CDR3 DNA follows: TGTGCCAGCAGTCGTGAGGACTATTACGAGCAGTACTTC. The rearrangement joins TRBV13 to TRBJ2-7, with TRBD2 as a possible D gene (6 bases). The germline V gene has CDR1 PRHDT and CDR2 FYEKMQ (reference sequence). Trimming cost V 6 bases and J 4 bases, with 13 bases left between them. The CDR3 has 13 residues.